This TCR delta chain was sequenced in a study of gamma-delta T cells after stem cell transplantation. TCRdb reprocessed the RT-PCR reads through CATT. The sample carries some 640 delta-chain clones, more than 0.95% recorded once. Note on this clone: The protein held in TCRdb is that of a much larger clone and does not match this DNA's translation at residue 12, likely because of a read error; the protein shown is translated from the DNA.

Sequenced input: gamma-delta T cells. This TCR was sampled from a human donor. It is not recorded whose cells these are; they may come from a transplant donor.

CDR3 sequence reads: CACDPWGNTDKRIF. CDR3 sequence (DNA): TGTGCCTGTGACCCCTGGGGGAACACCGATAAACGCATCTTT. The chain uses TRDV2 and TRDJ1; 8 bases align to TRDD3. The germline CDR1 and CDR2 sequences are GEAIGNYY and EKD. The CDR3 runs 14 residues.